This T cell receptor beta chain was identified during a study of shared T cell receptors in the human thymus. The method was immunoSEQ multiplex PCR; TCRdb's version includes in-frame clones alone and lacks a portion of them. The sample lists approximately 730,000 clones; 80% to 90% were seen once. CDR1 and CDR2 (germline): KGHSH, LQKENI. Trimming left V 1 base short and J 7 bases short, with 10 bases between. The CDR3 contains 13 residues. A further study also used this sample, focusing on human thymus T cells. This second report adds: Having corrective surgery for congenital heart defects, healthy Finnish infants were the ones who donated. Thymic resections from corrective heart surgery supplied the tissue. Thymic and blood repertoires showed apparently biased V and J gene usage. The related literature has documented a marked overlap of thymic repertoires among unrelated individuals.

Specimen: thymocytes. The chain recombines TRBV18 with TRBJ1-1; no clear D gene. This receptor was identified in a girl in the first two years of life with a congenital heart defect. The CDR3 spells CASSPRFQDEAFF. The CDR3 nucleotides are TGTGCCAGCTCACCACGGTTCCAGGATGAAGCTTTCTTT.